These 21 T cell receptor beta chains share one sample of origin, sequenced in a study of human T cells and chemical hapten exposure. The sample's time point: patch test 3, about 24 weeks after DPC sensitization. The treatment was: therapeutic diphenylcyclopropenone sensitization with weekly scalp DPC. Using its own MiXCR run on the RACE reads, TCRdb lists one record per CDR3 protein. The sample shows more than 95,000 distinct CDR3 sequences, 30% to 35% of them seen only once. The sequencing used whole blood, collected in connection with sensitization to the hapten diphenylcyclopropenone (DPC). Receptors originate from a man aged 40-55 years with alopecia areata. Some clones in this sample may be carry-over from other donors' samples.

This clonotype was detected only a few times. The chain has TRBV29-1 and TRBJ2-7; D might be TRBD1 (6 bases). CDR3 length: 13 residues. The germline V gene has CDR1 SQVTM and CDR2 ANQGSEA. The V and J ends lost 5 bases and 6 bases respectively, with 17 bases between them. CDR3 sequence (DNA): TGCAGCGTTATCGGGACACAGGGCGGCGAGCAGTACTTC. This encodes CSVIGTQGGEQYF.

CDR3 DNA: TGTGCCAGCAGCCTTGGCCCCACAGACCCCTCTGGGGCCAACGTCCTGACTTTC. Protein: CASSLGPTDPSGANVLTF. V gene TRBV4-2 combines with J gene TRBJ2-6; D is uncertain. V was cut by 4 bases and J by 0 bases, with 16 bases left in between. CDR3 length: 18 amino acids. Germline-derived CDR1 and CDR2 are LGHNA and YNFKEQ.

The chain recombines TRBV6-1 with TRBJ2-7; D remains unclear. The CDR3 runs to 13 residues. Germline V gene sequence: CDR1 MNHNS, CDR2 SASEGT. Trimming cost V 5 bases and J 4 bases, with 12 bases left between them. In DNA form, the CDR3 reads TGTGCCAGCAGTCCCACCGAGGCTTACGAGCAGTACGTC. This codes for CASSPTEAYEQYV.

This clonotype was observed a few times. The chain is built from TRBV3-1 and TRBJ2-7; D might be TRBD2 (6 bases). Germline V gives CDR1 LGHDT, CDR2 YNNKEL (reference sequence). There are 14 residues in the CDR3. Trimming removed 1 base at V and 2 bases at J, with 9 bases between. The CDR3, as DNA: TGTGCCAGCAGCCAAGTACTAGCCCCCTACGAGCAGTACTTC. Amino acids: CASSQVLAPYEQYF.

This clonotype turned up a few times. This chain connects TRBV29-1 to TRBJ1-1; maybe TRBD1 (6 bases). Germline CDR1 is SQVTM and CDR2 is ANQGSEA. V dropped 5 bases and J dropped 4 bases, with 11 bases sitting between them. The CDR3 extends over 12 amino acids. The CDR3 sequence is CSVHGGRTEAFF. In DNA form, the CDR3 reads TGCAGCGTTCACGGGGGCCGCACTGAAGCTTTCTTT.

The chain uses TRBV7-2 and TRBJ2-6, with D uncertain. V lost 6 bases and J 0 bases, leaving 9 bases between the germline ends. The germline V gene encodes CDR1 SGHTA and CDR2 FQGNSA. This CDR3 comprises 15 residues. DNA of the CDR3: TGTGCCAGCAGTCAAAGTCGCTCTGGGGCCAACGTCCTGACTTTC. Amino acids: CASSQSRSGANVLTF.

This clonotype was found many times. V and J are TRBV2 and TRBJ2-1; 8 nucleotides line up with TRBD2. The J segment lost 4 bases and the V segment lost 0 bases, leaving 11 bases of the junction unmatched. There are 18 residues in the CDR3. Germline CDR1 reads SNHLY; CDR2 reads FYNNEI. The CDR3 DNA is TGTGCCAGCAGTGAAGCCCCTCATCTAGCGGGCGTTTACAATGAGCAGTTCTTC. Its protein is CASSEAPHLAGVYNEQFF.

The chain has TRBV15 and TRBJ1-1; tentative D call: TRBD1 (6 bases). The V and J ends lost 0 bases and 5 bases respectively, with 16 bases between them. The germline gives CDR1 LNHNV, CDR2 YYDKDF (reference sequence). The CDR3 is made up of 16 amino acids. The CDR3 nucleotides are TGTGCCACCAGCAGAGATTTAGGGGGAGTGGGGACTGAAGCTTTCTTT. It yields the protein CATSRDLGGVGTEAFF.

The chain employs TRBV18 and TRBJ2-7; 9 positions match TRBD1. With 4 bases clipped from V and 4 bases from J, the junction kept 5 bases outside the gene matches. There are 14 residues in the CDR3. CDR1 and CDR2 from the germline V gene are KGHSH and LQKENI. The CDR3 region is CASSLSDRGYEQYV. Here the CDR3 DNA reads TGTGCCAGCTCACTTTCTGACAGGGGGTACGAGCAGTACGTC.

This sequence joins TRBV12-3 or TRBV12-4 and TRBJ1-1; a weak D match, TRBD1 (6 bases). This CDR3 has 14 residues. The ends were cut back, 6 bases at V and 1 base at J, with 12 bases in the middle. CDR3: CASRPGTSNTEAFF. The DNA for the CDR3 is TGTGCCAGCAGGCCCGGGACATCGAACACTGAAGCTTTCTTT.

This chain links TRBV12-3 or TRBV12-4 with TRBJ1-5, with no clear D. V gave up 5 bases and J gave up 2 bases, with 7 bases separating them. The CDR3 contains 13 residues. The DNA of the CDR3 is TGTGCCAGCAGTAGGCAGGGCAATCAGCCCCAGCATTTT. Its protein product is CASSRQGNQPQHF.

This clonotype was detected a few times. The chain uses TRBV2 and TRBJ2-2; a weak D match, TRBD1 (6 bases). Germline CDR1 and CDR2: SNHLY and FYNNEI. The V end was cut by 4 bases, the J end by 0 bases, with 9 bases between. The CDR3 has 15 residues. CDR3 coding DNA: TGTGCCAGCAGTGTCGGGACACCGAACACCGGGGAGCTGTTTTTT. Protein sequence: CASSVGTPNTGELFF. Supplemented by reference TRBV2 and TRBJ2-2, the full variable domain reads EPEVTQTPSHQVTQMGQEVILRCVPISNHLYFYWYRQILGQKVEFLVSFYNNEISEKSEIFDDQFSVERPDGSNFTLKIRSTKLEDSAMYFCASSVGTPNTGELFFGEGSRLTVL.

The CDR3 nucleotides read TGTGCCAGCAGTTATCCGCCCCCGGGACTAGCGGGAGTTGGTGAGCAGTTCTTC. Amino acids: CASSYPPPGLAGVGEQFF. The chain carries TRBV6-2 or TRBV6-3 and TRBJ2-1, with 14 nucleotides matching TRBD2. V was clipped by 3 bases and J by 9 bases; unmatched bases: 13. The CDR3 is made up of 18 amino acids. The germline CDR1 and CDR2 sequences are MNHEY and SVGEGT.

V and J are TRBV12-3 or TRBV12-4 and TRBJ2-1, with TRBD2 matching over 16 bases. The J segment lost 12 bases and the V segment lost 7 bases, leaving 6 bases of the junction unmatched. The CDR3 is 14 residues long. The CDR3 here is CASIGTSGRVGQFF. Here the CDR3 DNA reads TGTGCCAGCATCGGGACTAGCGGGAGGGTAGGGCAGTTCTTC.

The J gene is TRBJ2-2, the V gene TRBV28; D might be TRBD1 (6 bases). The length of the CDR3 is 16 residues. Germline V CDR1 and CDR2: MDHEN, SYDVKM. V was trimmed by 4 bases and J by 5 bases, leaving 17 bases between them. The CDR3 DNA reads as TGTGCCAGCAGTTCCCGGCAGGGGTCTGGGACCGGGGAGCTGTTTTTT. Translating it yields CASSSRQGSGTGELFF.

As DNA, the CDR3 is TGTGCCAGCAGCTTCACTGGACAGGGGGACTATGGCTACACCTTC. Its translation: CASSFTGQGDYGYTF. This chain uses TRBV5-8 with TRBJ1-2; 10 bases fit TRBD1. The J segment lost 3 bases and the V segment lost 2 bases, leaving 4 bases of the junction unmatched. Germline CDR1 SGHTS, CDR2 YDEGEE. The CDR3 is 15 amino acids.

The V and J genes are TRBV12-3 or TRBV12-4 and TRBJ2-1; TRBD2 agrees at 10 bases. The CDR3 is 17 amino acids. V dropped 5 bases and J dropped 0; count of bases not matched to a gene: 7. This chain's CDR3 is CASSGATSGLSYNEQFF. DNA for the CDR3: TGTGCCAGCAGTGGGGCGACTAGCGGGCTCTCCTACAATGAGCAGTTCTTC.

This clonotype showed up many times. This chain uses TRBV10-3 with TRBJ2-7, with 10 bases identical to TRBD2. Trimming cost V 2 bases and J 4 bases; bases outside gene matches: 2. CDR3 length: 14 amino acids. Germline assignment: CDR1 ENHRY and CDR2 SYGVKD. CDR3 sequence reads: CAISESGRVYEQYV. The DNA for the CDR3 is TGTGCCATCAGTGAGAGCGGGAGGGTATACGAGCAGTACGTC.

This clonotype showed up just a few times. The rearrangement joins TRBV28 to TRBJ2-7, with D possibly TRBD1 on 6 matching bases. V was shortened by 3 bases and J by 3 bases, with 21 bases between the two germline ends. The CDR3 runs to 17 residues. Germline CDR1 reads MDHEN; CDR2 reads SYDVKM. CDR3 protein: CASSLGAIAERSYEQYF. The CDR3 nucleotides are TGTGCCAGCAGTTTGGGGGCAATTGCAGAGAGGAGCTACGAGCAGTACTTC.

V gene TRBV4-3 combines with J gene TRBJ2-2, with D perhaps given as TRBD1 or TRBD2 (5 bases each). Trimming pared 1 base from V and 3 bases from J, leaving 15 bases between. CDR1 LGHNA and CDR2 YSLEER come from the germline V gene. The CDR3 runs 17 residues. The CDR3 spells CASSQGFGAGYTGELFF. CDR3 sequence (DNA): TGCGCCAGCAGCCAAGGATTCGGGGCGGGCTACACCGGGGAGCTGTTTTTT.

Remarks on this clonotype: Relative to the germline gene, one junction end is altered; a read error may explain this. The rearrangement joins TRBV12-3 or TRBV12-4 to TRBJ2-1; D could derive from TRBD1 or TRBD2 (6 bases each). This CDR3 contains 15 residues. The CDR3 is CPSSFTDRRGGEQFF. The CDR3 nucleotides read TGTCCCAGCAGTTTTACGGACCGCAGGGGAGGTGAGCAGTTCTTC.